The 13 T cell receptor beta chains presented below share a single source sample, sequenced in a study of CD8 T cells in Susac syndrome (dated by TCRdb to the late 2010s). The library was built by means of the immunoSEQ multiplex PCR assay. RNA was extracted using the RNeasy kit, and roughly 0.5 to 1 ug of the RNA was reverse transcribed with random hexamers. Starting from the raw public reads, TCRdb applied fastp trimming at Q25, assembled clones with MiXCR and retained in-frame beta chains. Rows matching on CDR3 protein sequence are summarized as one entry with the most common DNA and genes. In this sample the table shows some 300,000 distinct CDR3 sequences, 65% to 90% of which occur a single time. Roughly 0.22% of the sample goes to the ten largest clones. Source material: CD8+ T cells from PBMCs. These receptor sequences come from a human donor with multiple sclerosis.

The table lists this clonotype with a few counts. This chain joins TRBV27 and TRBJ2-7; D not resolved. CDR3 size: 13 residues. CDR1 is MNHEY and CDR2 is SMNVEV in the germline V gene (reference sequence). Trimming left V 0 bases short and J 2 bases short, with 5 bases between. The CDR3 sequence is CASSLSATYEQYF. The CDR3, as DNA: TGTGCCAGCAGTTTATCGGCCACCTACGAGCAGTACTTC.

There are a few counts of this clonotype. The V call is TRBV25-1, the J call TRBJ1-5; D unresolved. This CDR3 is built from 12 residues. Looked up from germline, CDR1 is MGHDK and CDR2 is SYGVNS. The V end was cut by 2 bases, the J end by 4 bases, with 3 bases between. Here the CDR3 reads CASSEGNQPQHF. CDR3 DNA: TGTGCCAGCAGTGAAGGTAATCAGCCCCAGCATTTT.

The gene calls are TRBV5-1 and TRBJ1-2, with a possible D match to TRBD1 (5 bases). The V gene's germline CDR1 is SGHRS and CDR2 YFSETQ. Trimming pared 0 bases from V and 5 bases from J, leaving 11 bases between. CDR3 length equals 14 residues. CDR3: CASSLAETEYGYTF. The CDR3 region has the DNA TGCGCCAGCAGCTTGGCCGAGACAGAATATGGCTACACCTTC.

The chain recombines TRBV6-2 or TRBV6-3 with TRBJ2-7, with a possible D match to TRBD2 (6 bases). The V end lost 1 base, the J end lost 5 bases, and 24 bases lay between the germline ends. The germline gives CDR1 MNHEY, CDR2 SVGEGT. CDR3 length: 18 amino acids. The CDR3, as DNA: TGTGCCAGCAGTTACTTTTCTTCTATGGGACTTTGGTTGGACGAGCAGTACTTC. Its protein product is CASSYFSSMGLWLDEQYF.

This chain joins TRBV28 and TRBJ2-1; 15 bases line up with TRBD2. The V segment lost 5 bases and the J segment 6 bases; nucleotides outside the gene matches: 5. The germline gives CDR1 MDHEN, CDR2 SYDVKM. This CDR3 is built from 16 residues. Written as DNA, the CDR3 is TGTGCCAGCAGTGGACTAGCGGGAGGGCAAGGCAATGAGCAGTTCTTC. Translated, it gives CASSGLAGGQGNEQFF. Full variable domain (missing parts from reference TRBV28 and TRBJ2-1): DVKVTQSSRYLVKRTGEKVFLECVQDMDHENMFWYRQDPGLGLRLIYFSYDVKMKEKGDIPEGYSVSREKKERFSLILESASTNQTSMYLCASSGLAGGQGNEQFFGPGTRLTVL.

The chain employs TRBV11-3 and TRBJ2-2; TRBD1 is a possible D gene (6 bases). CDR3 length: 14 residues. Germline assignment: CDR1 SGHNT and CDR2 YENEEA. Trimming stripped 1 base from V and 6 bases from J, with 9 bases between. Here the CDR3 reads CASSLVSGAGELFF. In DNA form, the CDR3 reads TGTGCCAGCAGCTTAGTATCAGGGGCCGGGGAGCTGTTTTTT. The variable domain in full, completed from reference TRBV11-3 and TRBJ2-2, reads EAGVVQSPRYKIIEKKQPVAFWCNPISGHNTLYWYLQNLGQGPELLIRYENEEAVDDSQLPKDRFSAERLKGVDSTLKIQPAELGDSAVYLCASSLVSGAGELFFGEGSRLTVL.

This chain links TRBV3-1 with TRBJ1-5; D call uncertain. V lost 0 bases to trimming and J lost 8 bases, with 11 bases between them. The CDR3 is 14 residues long. Germline V lookup: CDR1 LGHDT, CDR2 YNNKEL (reference sequence). The CDR3 here is CASSQEIWREPQHF. The CDR3 DNA reads TGTGCCAGCAGCCAAGAAATCTGGAGGGAGCCCCAGCATTTT.

The chain combines TRBV20-1 with TRBJ2-3; tentative D call: TRBD1 (5 bases). From germline, CDR1 is DFQATT and CDR2 SNEGSKA (reference sequence). V was cut by 3 bases and J by 7 bases, with 14 bases left in between. The CDR3 spans 13 residues. CDR3 in DNA: TGCAGTGCTAGGGGGCGCCTCGATCATACGCAGTATTTT. Translation: CSARGRLDHTQYF.

The V gene is TRBV11-2, the J gene TRBJ2-7; a weak D match, TRBD2 (5 bases). V shed 2 bases and J shed 3 bases, with 14 bases lying between them. The CDR3 sequence is 15 residues long. The germline V gene encodes CDR1 SGHAT and CDR2 FQNNGV. In DNA, the CDR3 is TGTGCCAGCAGCTTATTCCCGGGAACCGGCTACGAGCAGTACTTC. Translating gives CASSLFPGTGYEQYF.

V gene TRBV11-2 combines with J gene TRBJ2-5, with D possibly being TRBD2 (6 bases). Trimming took 1 base from V and 2 from J, leaving 14 bases between them. There are 16 residues in the CDR3. Germline V lookup: CDR1 SGHAT, CDR2 FQNNGV. The CDR3 here is CASSLVTGEGQETQYF. The CDR3 DNA follows: TGTGCCAGCAGCTTAGTAACGGGGGAAGGTCAAGAGACCCAGTACTTC.

The chain recombines TRBV9 with TRBJ2-3; a weak D match, TRBD2 (5 bases). Trimming left V 2 bases short and J 4 bases short, with 14 bases between. Germline CDR1 SGDLS, CDR2 YYNGEE. The CDR3 runs to 15 residues. CDR3 in DNA: TGTGCCAGCAGCGTTCTCGGGAATAAGGCAGATACGCAGTATTTT. Its protein product is CASSVLGNKADTQYF.

V gene TRBV20-1 combines with J gene TRBJ2-1, with D possibly TRBD2 on 6 matching bases. The CDR3 covers 15 residues. Germline V gives CDR1 DFQATT, CDR2 SNEGSKA (reference sequence). V lost 3 bases, J lost 6 bases, and 18 bases lay in between. The CDR3 protein is CSASGGGTYSNEQFF. As DNA, the CDR3 is TGCAGTGCTAGCGGTGGAGGGACTTACTCCAATGAGCAGTTCTTC.

V is TRBV4-3 and J is TRBJ2-5, with 12 nucleotides matching TRBD2. The CDR3 is 16 residues long. The germline CDR1 and CDR2 sequences are LGHNA and YSLEER. V lost 0 bases and J lost 4; bases outside the gene matches: 3. The CDR3 coding sequence is TGCGCCAGCAGCCAAGATACACTAGCGGGAGGAGAGACCCAGTACTTC. Protein: CASSQDTLAGGETQYF.